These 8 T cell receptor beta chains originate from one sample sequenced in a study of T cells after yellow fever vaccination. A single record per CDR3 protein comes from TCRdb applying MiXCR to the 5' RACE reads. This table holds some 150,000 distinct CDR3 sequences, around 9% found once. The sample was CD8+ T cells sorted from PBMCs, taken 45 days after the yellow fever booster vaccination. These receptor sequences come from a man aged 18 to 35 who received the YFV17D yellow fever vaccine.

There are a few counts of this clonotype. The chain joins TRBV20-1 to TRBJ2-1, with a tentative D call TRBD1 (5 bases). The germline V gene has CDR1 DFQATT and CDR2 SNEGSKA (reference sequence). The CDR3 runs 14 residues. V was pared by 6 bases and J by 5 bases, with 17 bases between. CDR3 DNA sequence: TGCAGTGCACCCAAGGGGCTCCCCGACAATGAGCAGTTCTTC. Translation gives CSAPKGLPDNEQFF.

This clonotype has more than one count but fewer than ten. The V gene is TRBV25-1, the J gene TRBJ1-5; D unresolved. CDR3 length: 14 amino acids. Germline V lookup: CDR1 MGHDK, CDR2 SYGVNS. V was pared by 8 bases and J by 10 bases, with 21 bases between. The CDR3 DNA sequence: TGTGCCAGCTCAGTTCCGGGATCCACGATACCCCAGCATTTT. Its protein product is CASSVPGSTIPQHF. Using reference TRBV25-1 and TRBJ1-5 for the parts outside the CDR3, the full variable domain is EADIYQTPRYLVIGTGKKITLECSQTMGHDKMYWYQQDPGMELHLIHYSYGVNSTEKGDLSSESTVSRIRTEHFPLTLESARPSHTSQYLCASSVPGSTIPQHFGDGTRLSIL.

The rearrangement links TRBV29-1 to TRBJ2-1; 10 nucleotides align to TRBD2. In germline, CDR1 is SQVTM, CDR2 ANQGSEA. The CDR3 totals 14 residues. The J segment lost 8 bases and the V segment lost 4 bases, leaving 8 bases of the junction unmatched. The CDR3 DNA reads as TGCAGCGTTGTGCCTAGCGGGGGTTTCGATGAGCAGTTCTTC. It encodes CSVVPSGGFDEQFF.

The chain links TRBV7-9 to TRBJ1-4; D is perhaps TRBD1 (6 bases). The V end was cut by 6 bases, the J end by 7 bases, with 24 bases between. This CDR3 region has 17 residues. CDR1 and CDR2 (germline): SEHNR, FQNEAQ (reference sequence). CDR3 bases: TGTGCCAGCAGAACCTCCGGGGTGGACAGTGGCGGTGAAAAACTGTTTTTT. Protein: CASRTSGVDSGGEKLFF.

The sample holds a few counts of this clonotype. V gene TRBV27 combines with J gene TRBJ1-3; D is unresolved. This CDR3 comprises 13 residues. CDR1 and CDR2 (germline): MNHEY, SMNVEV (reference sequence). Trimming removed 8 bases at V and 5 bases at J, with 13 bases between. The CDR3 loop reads CASGRNGRNTIYF. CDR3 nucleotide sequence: TGTGCCAGCGGAAGAAACGGGAGAAACACCATATATTTT.

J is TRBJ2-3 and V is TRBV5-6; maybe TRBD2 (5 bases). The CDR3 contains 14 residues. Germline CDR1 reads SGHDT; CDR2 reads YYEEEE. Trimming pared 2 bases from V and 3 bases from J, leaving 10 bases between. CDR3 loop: CASSFSVRTDTQYF. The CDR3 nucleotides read TGTGCCAGCAGCTTTAGCGTCCGTACAGATACGCAGTATTTT.

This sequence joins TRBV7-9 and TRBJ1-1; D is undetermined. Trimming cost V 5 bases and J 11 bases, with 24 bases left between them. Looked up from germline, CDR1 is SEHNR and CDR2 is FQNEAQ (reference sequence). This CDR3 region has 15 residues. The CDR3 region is CASSPPLAGQVTAFF. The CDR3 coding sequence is TGTGCCAGCAGCCCACCCCTCGCGGGCCAGGTTACGGCTTTCTTT.

This CDR3 reads CASSWAVGSQPQHF. DNA for the CDR3: TGCGCCAGCAGTTGGGCGGTGGGTAGCCAGCCCCAGCATTTT. The chain carries TRBV5-1 and TRBJ1-5; D uncertain. Trimming stripped 5 bases from V and 7 bases from J, with 16 bases between. The CDR3 spans 14 residues. Germline V lookup: CDR1 SGHRS, CDR2 YFSETQ.